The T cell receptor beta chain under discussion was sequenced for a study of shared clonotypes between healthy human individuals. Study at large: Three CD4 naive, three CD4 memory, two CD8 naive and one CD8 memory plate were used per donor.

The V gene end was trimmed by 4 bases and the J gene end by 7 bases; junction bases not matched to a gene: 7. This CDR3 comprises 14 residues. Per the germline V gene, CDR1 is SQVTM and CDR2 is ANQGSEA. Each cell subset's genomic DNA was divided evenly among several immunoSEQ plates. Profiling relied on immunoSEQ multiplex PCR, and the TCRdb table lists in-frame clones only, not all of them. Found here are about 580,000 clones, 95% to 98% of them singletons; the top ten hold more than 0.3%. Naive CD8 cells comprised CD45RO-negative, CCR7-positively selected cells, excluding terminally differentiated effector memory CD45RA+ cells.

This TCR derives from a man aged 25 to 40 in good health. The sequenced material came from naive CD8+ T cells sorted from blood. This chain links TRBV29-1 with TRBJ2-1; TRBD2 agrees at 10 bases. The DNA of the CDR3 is TGCAGCGTTGTATTTAGCGGGAGGTCTAATGAGCAGTTCTTC. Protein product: CSVVFSGRSNEQFF.